The sequence of this T cell receptor beta chain was determined in a study of cytomegalovirus exposure and HLA in healthy donors. Both 60 Vbeta primers and 13 Jbeta primers went into the PCR. The method was immunoSEQ multiplex PCR; TCRdb's version includes in-frame clones alone and lacks a portion of them. The profile shows about 110,000 clones, roughly 76% of them singletons. Sequencing input: PBMCs. The TCR originated in a young man in good health and CMV-seronegative.

The CDR3 bases are TGCGCCAGCAGCTTGGCGGGCAGGGATCGGGAGCTGTTTTTT. Protein: CASSLAGRDRELFF. V gene TRBV5-1 combines with J gene TRBJ2-2; perhaps TRBD1 as D (5 bases). The CDR3 contains 14 residues. Germline V gives CDR1 SGHRS, CDR2 YFSETQ. The germline V and J ends were trimmed by 0 bases and 9 bases, with 12 bases remaining between them.